This TCR beta chain derives from a study of blood T cell repertoires in COVID-19. Across the study: Samples representing acute and convalescent COVID-19 were sourced from the United States, Italy and Spain. PBMCs, B-cell-depleted T cells, or T cells were the source of the cDNA or gDNA that made up the material.

Methods used by the authors: The assay estimated nucleated cells by amplifying reference gene primers. Generated by immunoSEQ multiplex PCR, the TCRdb table keeps only in-frame clones and is missing some. The V and J calls and clone size come from that table; D and trimming were worked out from the DNA. This sample has some 240,000 clones, with roughly 84% found just once. What was sequenced was peripheral blood. This receptor was identified in a middle-aged woman who had recovered from COVID-19.

The DNA of the CDR3 is TGCGCCAGCAGCTTCGGGGACACTGAAGCTTTCTTT. Translated, it gives CASSFGDTEAFF. The gene calls are TRBV5-1 and TRBJ1-1; D gene uncertain. CDR3 length equals 12 residues. The V gene's germline CDR1 is SGHRS and CDR2 YFSETQ. V was clipped by 2 bases and J by 3 bases, with 5 bases between them. Drawing the rest from reference TRBV5-1 and TRBJ1-1, the complete variable domain is KAGVTQTPRYLIKTRGQQVTLSCSPISGHRSVSWYQQTPGQGLQFLFEYFSETQRNKGNFPGRFSGRQFSNSRSEMNVSTLELGDSALYLCASSFGDTEAFFGQGTRLTVV.